A single sample is the source of the 6 T cell receptor beta chains below, sequenced in a study of blood T cell repertoires in COVID-19. Sequencing used immunoSEQ multiplex PCR; TCRdb keeps in-frame clones, though not all of them. The sample lists approximately 150,000 clones; 87% were seen once. Specimen: peripheral blood. The source of these receptors is a woman aged 45-65 years with active or convalescent COVID-19.

This chain uses TRBV12-3 or TRBV12-4 with TRBJ1-2, with TRBD1 matching over 10 bases. J lost 8 bases, V lost 5 bases, and 2 bases had no gene match. The length of the CDR3 is 12 residues. The DNA of the CDR3 is TGTGCCAGCAGTGGGACAGGGGAAGGCTACACCTTC. Translating gives CASSGTGEGYTF.

The chain employs TRBV6-4 and TRBJ1-2; D may be TRBD1 (5 bases). Germline assignment: CDR1 MRHNA and CDR2 SNTAGT. The CDR3 length is 18 residues. V shed 9 bases and J shed 3 bases, with 29 bases lying between them. The CDR3 coding sequence is TGTGCCAGTACTTCTCCAAATAAGACAGACCAGAGACACTATGGCTACACCTTC. As protein: CASTSPNKTDQRHYGYTF.

The CDR3 loop reads CASSAGTDYGYTF. The CDR3 DNA sequence: TGTGCCAGCAGCGCCGGGACAGACTATGGCTACACCTTC. This rearrangement joins TRBV7-3 to TRBJ1-2, with 7 bases identical to TRBD1. The CDR3 consists of 13 residues. Looked up from germline, CDR1 is SGHTA and CDR2 is FQGTGA. The trim removed 5 bases at V and 3 bases at J, leaving 3 bases unmatched. The full variable domain, with the rest looked up from reference TRBV7-3 and TRBJ1-2, is GAGVSQTPSNKVTEKGKYVELRCDPISGHTALYWYRQSLGQGPEFLIYFQGTGAADDSGLPNDRFFAVRPEGSVSTLKIQRTERGDSAVYLCASSAGTDYGYTFGSGTRLTVV.

This clone was seen only once. This chain links TRBV24-1 with TRBJ2-3; no clear D. The ends were cut back, 4 bases at V and 5 bases at J, with 6 bases in the middle. Germline V lookup: CDR1 KGHDR, CDR2 SFDVKD. This CDR3 has 12 amino acids. The DNA of the CDR3 is TGTGCCACCAGTGACGAACTAGATACGCAGTATTTT. This encodes CATSDELDTQYF.

The V call is TRBV5-1, the J call TRBJ1-3; D is unresolved. The V gene's germline CDR1 is SGHRS and CDR2 YFSETQ. This CDR3 spans 15 amino acids. Deletions cut 0 bases from V and 4 bases from J, with 11 bases between. CDR3 in amino acids: CASSLGGTVGNTIYF. The CDR3 DNA sequence: TGCGCCAGCAGCTTGGGCGGTACTGTGGGAAACACCATATATTTT. Complete variable domain (other parts from reference TRBV5-1 and TRBJ1-3): KAGVTQTPRYLIKTRGQQVTLSCSPISGHRSVSWYQQTPGQGLQFLFEYFSETQRNKGNFPGRFSGRQFSNSRSEMNVSTLELGDSALYLCASSLGGTVGNTIYFGEGSWLTVV.

The chain employs TRBV7-2 and TRBJ2-7; D possibly corresponds to TRBD1 (6 bases). This CDR3 has 15 residues. Per the germline V gene, CDR1 is SGHTA and CDR2 is FQGNSA. Deletions cut 5 bases from V and 4 bases from J, with 18 bases between. Written as DNA, the CDR3 is TGTGCCAGCAGCGCGGGCTCAGGGGCTAATTACGAGCAGTACTTC. It codes for CASSAGSGANYEQYF.